The sequence of this TCR beta chain was determined in a study of OX40 agonist ivuxolimab in advanced cancers. This CDR3 region has 16 residues. V was trimmed by 3 bases and J by 0 bases, leaving 12 bases between them. In germline, CDR1 is SGHTA, CDR2 FQGNSA. The method was immunoSEQ multiplex PCR; TCRdb's version includes in-frame clones alone and lacks a portion of them. The table includes tens of thousands of clones, 80% to 90% detected once. Worth noting for this clone: Its matching antigen is unknown.

Study-wide results and limits: The antigen specificity of the peripheral T cells (those that were expanded) was not determined. Certain nonresponding patients likewise had low normalized T-cell clonal expansion.

Sequencing used CD4+ or CD8+ T cells sorted from blood, obtained in a trial of the OX40 agonist ivuxolimab. The sequence derives from an adult with an advanced solid tumor such as melanoma, head and neck, liver or kidney cancer. The chain carries TRBV7-2 and TRBJ2-4, with D possibly being TRBD1 (6 bases). The chain's CDR3 is CASSLQQGIAKNIQYF. The CDR3 region has the DNA TGTGCCAGCAGCTTGCAACAGGGCATAGCCAAAAACATTCAGTACTTC.